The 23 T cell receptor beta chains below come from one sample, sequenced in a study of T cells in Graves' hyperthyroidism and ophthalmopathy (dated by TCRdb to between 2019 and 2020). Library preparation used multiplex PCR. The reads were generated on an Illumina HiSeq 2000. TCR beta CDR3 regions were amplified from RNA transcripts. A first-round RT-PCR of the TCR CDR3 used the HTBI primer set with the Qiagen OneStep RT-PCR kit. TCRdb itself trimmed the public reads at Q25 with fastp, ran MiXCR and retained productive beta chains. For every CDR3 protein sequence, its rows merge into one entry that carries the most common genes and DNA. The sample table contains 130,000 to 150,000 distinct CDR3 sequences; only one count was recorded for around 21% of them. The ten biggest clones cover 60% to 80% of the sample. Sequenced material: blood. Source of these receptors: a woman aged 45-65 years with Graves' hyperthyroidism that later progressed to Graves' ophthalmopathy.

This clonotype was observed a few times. In DNA form, the CDR3 reads TGCAGTGCTGACCCCGGGACAGGGACCTACGAGCAGTACTTC. The encoded protein is CSADPGTGTYEQYF. The chain is built from TRBV20-1 and TRBJ2-7, with 9 positions matching TRBD1. Germline V gene lookup returns CDR1 DFQATT and CDR2 SNEGSKA (reference sequence). Trimming at V came to 5 bases and at J to 2 bases, leaving 7 bases not matched to a gene. The CDR3 runs to 14 residues.

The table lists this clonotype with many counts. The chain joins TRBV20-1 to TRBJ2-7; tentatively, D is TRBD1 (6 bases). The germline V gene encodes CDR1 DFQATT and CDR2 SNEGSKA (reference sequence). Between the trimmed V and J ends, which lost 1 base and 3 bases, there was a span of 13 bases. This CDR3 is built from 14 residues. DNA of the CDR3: TGCAGTGCTAGAGGGCCGAGGGGGTACTACGAGCAGTACTTC. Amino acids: CSARGPRGYYEQYF.

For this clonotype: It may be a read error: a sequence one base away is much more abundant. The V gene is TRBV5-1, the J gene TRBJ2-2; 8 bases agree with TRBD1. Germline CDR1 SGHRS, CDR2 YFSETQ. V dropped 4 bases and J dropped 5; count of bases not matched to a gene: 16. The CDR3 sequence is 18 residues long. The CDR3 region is CASSHRGRGRLLTGELFF. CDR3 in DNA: TGCGCCAGCAGCCACCGGGGCAGGGGGCGTTTATTGACCGGGGAGCTGTTTTTT.

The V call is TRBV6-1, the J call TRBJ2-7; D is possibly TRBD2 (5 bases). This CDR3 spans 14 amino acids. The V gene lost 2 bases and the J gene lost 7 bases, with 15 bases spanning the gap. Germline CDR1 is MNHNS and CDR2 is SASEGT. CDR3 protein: CASSEPRARREQYF. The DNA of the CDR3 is TGTGCCAGCAGTGAACCGAGGGCTAGACGGGAGCAGTACTTC.

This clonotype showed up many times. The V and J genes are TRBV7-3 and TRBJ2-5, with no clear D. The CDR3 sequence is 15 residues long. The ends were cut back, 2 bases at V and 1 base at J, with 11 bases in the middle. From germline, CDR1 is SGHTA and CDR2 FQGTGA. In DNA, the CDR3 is TGTGCCAGCAGCTTAGACGGCAGGTCCCAAGAGACCCAGTACTTC. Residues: CASSLDGRSQETQYF.

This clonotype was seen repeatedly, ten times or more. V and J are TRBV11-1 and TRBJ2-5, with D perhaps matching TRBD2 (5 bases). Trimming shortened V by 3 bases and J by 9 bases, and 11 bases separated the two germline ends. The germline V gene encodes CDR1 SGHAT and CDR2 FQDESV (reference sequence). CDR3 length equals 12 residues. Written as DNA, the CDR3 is TGTGCCAGCAGCTTGTCACTAGACCCCCAGTACTTC. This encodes CASSLSLDPQYF.

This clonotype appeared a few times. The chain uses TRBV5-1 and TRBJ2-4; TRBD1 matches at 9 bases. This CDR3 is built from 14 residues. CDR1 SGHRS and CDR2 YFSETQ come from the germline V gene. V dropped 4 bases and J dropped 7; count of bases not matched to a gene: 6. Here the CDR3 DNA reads TGCGCCAGCAGCATAGGACAGGGGCTTAACATTCAGTACTTC. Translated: CASSIGQGLNIQYF.

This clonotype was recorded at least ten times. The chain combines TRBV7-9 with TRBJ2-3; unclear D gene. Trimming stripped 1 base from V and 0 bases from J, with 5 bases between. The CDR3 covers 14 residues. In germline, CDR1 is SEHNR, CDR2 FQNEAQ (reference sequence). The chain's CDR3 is CASSLGPSTDTQYF. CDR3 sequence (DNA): TGTGCCAGCAGCTTAGGCCCGAGCACAGATACGCAGTATTTT.

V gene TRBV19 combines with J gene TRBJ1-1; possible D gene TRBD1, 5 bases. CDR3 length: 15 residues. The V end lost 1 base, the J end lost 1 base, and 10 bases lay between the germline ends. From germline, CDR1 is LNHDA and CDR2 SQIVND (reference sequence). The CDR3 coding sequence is TGTGCCAGTAGTATAGTTGGGACTAAGAACACTGAAGCTTTCTTT. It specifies CASSIVGTKNTEAFF.

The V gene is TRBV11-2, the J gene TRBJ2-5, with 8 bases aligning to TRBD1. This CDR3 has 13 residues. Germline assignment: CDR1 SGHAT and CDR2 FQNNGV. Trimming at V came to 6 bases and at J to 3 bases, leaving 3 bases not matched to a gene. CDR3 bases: TGTGCCAGCAGTGGACAGGGAAAAGAGACCCAGTACTTC. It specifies CASSGQGKETQYF.

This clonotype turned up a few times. The DNA of the CDR3 is TGCGCCAGCAGTTCCTCCTTAGGGGCCAGGGTCGAGCAGTACTTC. It specifies CASSSSLGARVEQYF. The rearrangement links TRBV5-1 to TRBJ2-7; tentative D call: TRBD1 (5 bases). The CDR3 has 15 amino acids. CDR1 and CDR2 (germline): SGHRS, YFSETQ. The ends were cut back, 5 bases at V and 6 bases at J, with 21 bases in the middle.

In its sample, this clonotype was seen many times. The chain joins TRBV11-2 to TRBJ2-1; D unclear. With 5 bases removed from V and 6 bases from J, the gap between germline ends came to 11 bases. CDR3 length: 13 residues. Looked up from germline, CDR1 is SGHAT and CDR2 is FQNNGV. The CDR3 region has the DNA TGTGCCAGCAGCCAACCGAAGGGCAATGAGCAGTTCTTC. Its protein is CASSQPKGNEQFF.

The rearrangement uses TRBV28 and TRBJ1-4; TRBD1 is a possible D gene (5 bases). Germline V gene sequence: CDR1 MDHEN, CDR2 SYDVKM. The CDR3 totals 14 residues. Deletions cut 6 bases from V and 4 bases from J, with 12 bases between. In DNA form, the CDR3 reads TGTGCCAGCAGCCAAATACAGGTTAATGAAAAACTGTTTTTT. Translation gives CASSQIQVNEKLFF.

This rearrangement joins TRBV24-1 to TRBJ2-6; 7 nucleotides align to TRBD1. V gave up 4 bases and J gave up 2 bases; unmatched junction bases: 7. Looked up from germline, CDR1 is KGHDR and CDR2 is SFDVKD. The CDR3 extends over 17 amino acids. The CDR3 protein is CATSEPTGVAGANVLTF. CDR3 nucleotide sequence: TGTGCCACCAGTGAGCCTACAGGGGTGGCTGGGGCCAACGTCCTGACTTTC.

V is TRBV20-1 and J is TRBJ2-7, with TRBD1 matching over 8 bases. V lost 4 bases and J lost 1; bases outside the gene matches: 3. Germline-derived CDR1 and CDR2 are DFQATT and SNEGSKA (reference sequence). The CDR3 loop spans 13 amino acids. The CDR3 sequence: CSAIRQGSYEQYF. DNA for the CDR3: TGCAGTGCTATAAGACAGGGGTCCTACGAGCAGTACTTC.

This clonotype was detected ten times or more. CDR3 in amino acids: CASRRSGSSYEQYF. The CDR3 nucleotides are TGTGCCAGCAGGCGAAGCGGGAGCTCCTACGAGCAGTACTTC. The gene calls are TRBV12-3 or TRBV12-4 and TRBJ2-7; 8 bases are a match to TRBD2. This CDR3 has 14 amino acids. Losses at the gene ends were 6 bases for V and 0 bases for J; bases not matched to a gene: 4.

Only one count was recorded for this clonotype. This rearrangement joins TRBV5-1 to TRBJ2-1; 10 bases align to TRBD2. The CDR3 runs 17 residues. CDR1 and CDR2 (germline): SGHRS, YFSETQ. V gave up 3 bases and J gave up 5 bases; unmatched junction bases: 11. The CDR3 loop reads CASSSGLAASINNEQFF. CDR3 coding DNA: TGCGCCAGCAGCTCCGGACTAGCGGCGTCCATAAACAATGAGCAGTTCTTC.

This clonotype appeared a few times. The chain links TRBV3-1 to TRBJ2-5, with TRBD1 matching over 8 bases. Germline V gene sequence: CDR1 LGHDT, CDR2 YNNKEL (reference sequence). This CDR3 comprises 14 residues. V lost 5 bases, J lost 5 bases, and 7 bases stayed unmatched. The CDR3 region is CASSKSGGWETQYF. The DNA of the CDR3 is TGTGCCAGCAGCAAATCAGGGGGCTGGGAGACCCAGTACTTC.

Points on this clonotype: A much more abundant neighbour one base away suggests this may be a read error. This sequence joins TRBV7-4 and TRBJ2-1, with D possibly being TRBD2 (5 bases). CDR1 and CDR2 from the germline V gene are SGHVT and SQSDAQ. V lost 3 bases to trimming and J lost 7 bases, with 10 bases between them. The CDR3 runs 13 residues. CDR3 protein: CASSFGKKNEQFF. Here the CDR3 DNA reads TGTGCCAGCAGCTTCGGGAAGAAGAATGAGCAGTTCTTC.

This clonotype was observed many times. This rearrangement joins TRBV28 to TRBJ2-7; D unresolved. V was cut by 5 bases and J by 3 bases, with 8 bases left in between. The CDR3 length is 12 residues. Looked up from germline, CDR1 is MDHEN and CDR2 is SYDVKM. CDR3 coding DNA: TGTGCCAGCAGTGTTGAGATCTACGAGCAGTACTTC. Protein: CASSVEIYEQYF.

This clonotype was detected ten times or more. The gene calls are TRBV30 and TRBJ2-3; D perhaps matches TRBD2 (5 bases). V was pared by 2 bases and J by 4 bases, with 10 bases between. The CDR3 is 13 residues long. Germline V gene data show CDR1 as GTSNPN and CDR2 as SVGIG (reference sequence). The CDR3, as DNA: TGTGCCTGGAGTTTCCTAGCAGCAGATACGCAGTATTTT. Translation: CAWSFLAADTQYF.

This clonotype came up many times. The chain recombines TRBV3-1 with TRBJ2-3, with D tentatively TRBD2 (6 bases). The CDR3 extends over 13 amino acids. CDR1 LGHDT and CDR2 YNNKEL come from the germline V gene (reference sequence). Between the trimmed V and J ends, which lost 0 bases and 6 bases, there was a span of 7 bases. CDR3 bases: TGTGCCAGCAGCCAAGATGGAGGGGATACGCAGTATTTT. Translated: CASSQDGGDTQYF.

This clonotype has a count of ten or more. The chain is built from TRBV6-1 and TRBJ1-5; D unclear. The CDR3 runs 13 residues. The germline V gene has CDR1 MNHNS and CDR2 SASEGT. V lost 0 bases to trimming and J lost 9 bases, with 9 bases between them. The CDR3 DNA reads TGTGCCAGCAGTGAAGCGCGAGAATCGCCCCAGCATTTT. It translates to CASSEARESPQHF.